The clone carrying this T cell receptor (beta chain) was seen only a few times. These data come from a study of response to subunit inactivated influenza vaccine. The ends lost 4 bases at V and 4 bases at J; junction bases unmatched: 6. This CDR3 comprises 16 residues. CDR1 WNHNN and CDR2 SYGVQD come from the germline V gene (reference sequence). TCRdb recomputed calls from the RT-PCR reads with MiXCR, one row per CDR3 protein. This sample carries 600,000 to 850,000 distinct CDR3 sequences, roughly 15% of them seen once, and the ten largest clones take approximately 7.6%. The sequences come from PBMCs from blood, collected around 14 days before vaccination. The sequence was collected from a man in his fifties who received an inactivated influenza vaccine. The V call is TRBV10-1, the J call TRBJ2-1, with 11 bases fitting TRBD1. The CDR3 coding sequence is TGCGCCAGCAGTGCCATTGGACAGGGGGCATACAATGAGCAGTTCTTC. Translation: CASSAIGQGAYNEQFF.